These T cell receptor beta chains were read from a single sample in a study of OX40 agonist ivuxolimab in advanced cancers. The method was immunoSEQ multiplex PCR; TCRdb's version includes in-frame clones alone and lacks a portion of them. The sample includes about 59,000 clones, about 87% seen only once; the top ten take over 2%. The sequences come from CD4+ or CD8+ T cells sorted from blood, collected in a trial of the OX40 agonist ivuxolimab. These receptors originate from an adult with an advanced solid tumor such as melanoma, head and neck, liver or kidney cancer. Both conserved end residues are part of each CDR3. Fields, in order: D gene, clone size, V gene, J gene, CDR3 protein, CDR3 DNA. A D gene is named only where the DNA matches it firmly. Expanded clones are given a class, and other clones once, few, many or no size at all.

D gene: TRBD1; clone size: NA; V gene: TRBV28; J gene: TRBJ1-2; CDR3 protein: CASSSTYTGEGYGYTF; CDR3 DNA: TGTGCCAGCAGTTCCACTTATACAGGGGAAGGCTATGGCTACACCTTC
D gene: NA; clone size: NA; V gene: TRBV7-6; J gene: TRBJ2-2; CDR3 protein: CASSLALSGELFF; CDR3 DNA: TGTGCCAGCAGCTTAGCCTTGTCCGGGGAGCTGTTTTTT
D gene: NA; clone size: NA; V gene: TRBV28; J gene: TRBJ1-2; CDR3 protein: CASSLLSAGAYGYTF; CDR3 DNA: TGTGCCAGCAGTTTATTATCGGCAGGGGCTTATGGCTACACCTTC
D gene: TRBD2; clone size: NA; V gene: TRBV4-2; J gene: TRBJ2-5; CDR3 protein: CASSPTSGGPQETQYF; CDR3 DNA: TGTGCCAGCAGCCCTACTAGCGGGGGACCCCAAGAGACCCAGTACTTC
D gene: NA; clone size: NA; V gene: TRBV7-2; J gene: TRBJ2-7; CDR3 protein: CASSPSRVLYEQYF; CDR3 DNA: TGTGCCAGCAGCCCAAGCAGGGTCCTCTACGAGCAGTACTTC
D gene: NA; clone size: few; V gene: TRBV27; J gene: TRBJ2-1; CDR3 protein: CASSPGDYNEQFF; CDR3 DNA: TGTGCCAGCAGTCCGGGGGACTACAATGAGCAGTTCTTC
D gene: NA; clone size: NA; V gene: TRBV5-1; J gene: TRBJ1-2; CDR3 protein: CASRPTATDYGYTF; CDR3 DNA: TGCGCCAGCAGGCCGACAGCAACGGACTATGGCTACACCTTC
D gene: NA; clone size: NA; V gene: TRBV28; J gene: TRBJ2-4; CDR3 protein: CASSLGAKNIQYF; CDR3 DNA: TGTGCCAGCAGTTTAGGGGCCAAAAACATTCAGTACTTC
D gene: TRBD1; clone size: NA; V gene: TRBV6-6; J gene: TRBJ1-2; CDR3 protein: CASSYSTGSGYTF; CDR3 DNA: TGTGCCAGCAGTTACTCGACAGGGAGCGGCTACACCTTC
D gene: TRBD2; clone size: NA; V gene: TRBV29-1; J gene: TRBJ2-3; CDR3 protein: CSVEPSGFTDTQYF; CDR3 DNA: TGCAGCGTTGAACCTAGCGGATTCACAGATACGCAGTATTTT
D gene: TRBD2; clone size: NA; V gene: TRBV30; J gene: TRBJ2-7; CDR3 protein: CAWSQTSGRSSYEQYF; CDR3 DNA: TGTGCCTGGAGCCAAACTAGCGGGAGAAGCTCCTACGAGCAGTACTTC